This T cell receptor beta chain was observed in a study of post-analysis software for immune sequencing data. Overall study: Relapsing-remitting, secondary progressive and progressive-relapsing forms made up the multiple sclerosis disease courses. Study-level points and caveats: Included in a set of 5 or 6 TRBV segments more frequent in patients than controls were TRBV5-6, TRBV5-1 and TRBV20-1. Multiple sclerosis patients had significantly lower normalized Chao1 diversity than controls.

Comment on this clonotype: Its antigen is as yet unknown.

The germline V gene has CDR1 SGHRS and CDR2 YFSETQ. The CDR3 spans 15 residues. V was clipped by 2 bases and J by 3 bases, with 12 bases between them. Included in the TCR beta cDNA libraries were unique molecular identifiers. The authors obtained 540,000 or so cDNA molecules from approximately 0.95 to 9.8 million T cells. TCRdb re-analysed the PCR reads in MiXCR, keeping a single row per CDR3 protein. The repertoire holds hundreds of thousands of distinct CDR3 sequences, with 25% to 30% as singletons. This chain uses TRBV5-1 with TRBJ2-1; TRBD1 is a possible D gene (5 bases). The source of this sequence is a girl aged 10-17 years with multiple sclerosis. The specimen sequenced was blood. The chain's CDR3 is CASSLESQGYNEQFF. Written as DNA, the CDR3 is TGCGCCAGCAGCTTAGAAAGTCAGGGCTACAATGAGCAGTTCTTC.